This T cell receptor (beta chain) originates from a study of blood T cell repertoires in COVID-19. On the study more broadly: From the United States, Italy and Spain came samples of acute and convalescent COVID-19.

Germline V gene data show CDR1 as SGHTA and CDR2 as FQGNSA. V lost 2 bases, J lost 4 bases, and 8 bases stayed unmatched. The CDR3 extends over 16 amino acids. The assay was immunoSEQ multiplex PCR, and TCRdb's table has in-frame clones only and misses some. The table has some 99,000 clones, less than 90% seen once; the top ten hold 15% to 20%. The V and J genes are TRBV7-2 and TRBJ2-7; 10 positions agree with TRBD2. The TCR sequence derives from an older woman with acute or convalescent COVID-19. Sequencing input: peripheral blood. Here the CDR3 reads CASSLTSGDPPYEQYF. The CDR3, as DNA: TGTGCCAGCAGCTTAACTAGCGGGGATCCCCCTTACGAGCAGTACTTC.